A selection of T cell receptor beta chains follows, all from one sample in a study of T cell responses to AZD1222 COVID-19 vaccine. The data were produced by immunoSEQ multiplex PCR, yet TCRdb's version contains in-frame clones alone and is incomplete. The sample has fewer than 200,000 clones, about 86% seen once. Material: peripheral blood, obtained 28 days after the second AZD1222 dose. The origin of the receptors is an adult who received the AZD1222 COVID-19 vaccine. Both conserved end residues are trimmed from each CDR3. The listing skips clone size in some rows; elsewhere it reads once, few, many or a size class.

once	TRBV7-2	ASSLDRVGTEAF
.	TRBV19	ASTIPGSRGTGKNYGYT
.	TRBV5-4	ASSPGQGAWETQY
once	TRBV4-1	ASSQAITGTGSIYT
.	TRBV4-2	ASSQRQGAGETQY
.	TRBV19	ASTPDRDSLLGYT
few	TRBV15	ATSRDLGTLNTEAF
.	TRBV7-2	ASSPTPGQEGEQY
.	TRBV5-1	ASRDQRASTDTQY
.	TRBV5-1	ASSWLAEPNEQY
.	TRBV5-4	ASSGSGPSYEQY
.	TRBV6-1	ASSARPGQLNTGELF
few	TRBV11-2	ASSSSGGNTIY
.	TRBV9	ASSPRTGLYEQY
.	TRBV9	ASSVEAGWNTGELF
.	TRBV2	ASNTRNSNQPQH
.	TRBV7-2	ASSKAANSGYT
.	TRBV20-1	SARVLKAQY
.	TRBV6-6	ASSTSQSYEQY
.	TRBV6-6	ASRGAGDNQPQH
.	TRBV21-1	ASSTDRGQKNIQY
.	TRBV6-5	ASRSSQGISAEAF
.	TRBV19	ASSNRRGNYGYT
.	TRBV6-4	ASSETGGIDTQY
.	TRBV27	ASSPLGFAGGNIDNEQF
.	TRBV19	ASSVVRGTSGNTIY
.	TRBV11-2	ASSLGGRAGQPQH
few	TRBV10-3	AINDGAGAVKETQY
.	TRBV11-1	ASSLGQGAHHEQY
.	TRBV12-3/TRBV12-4	ASSLTDSYEQY
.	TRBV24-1	ATSDSRQGYSPLH
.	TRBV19	ASSINEGDEQY
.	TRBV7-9	ATIAGVNTGELF
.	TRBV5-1	ASSLSSGNYGYT
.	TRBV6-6	ASSSGQGATEAF
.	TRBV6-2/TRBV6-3	ASSIFPDRPYYEQY
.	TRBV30	AWSVGAPYEQY
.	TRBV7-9	ASSLALNTGELF
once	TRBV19	ASSTDSGMYNEQF
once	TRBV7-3	ASSETGSGGYEAF
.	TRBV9	ASSVGTGNDGELF
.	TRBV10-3	ATKPGREYGYT
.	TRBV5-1	ASSLRQGEYYGYT
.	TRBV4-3	ASSQGTGTVKNIQY
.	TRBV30	AWSVASWTGELF
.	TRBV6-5	ASSYLTGGTGELF
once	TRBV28	ASSRGQINSPLH
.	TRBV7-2	ASSRQATNEKLF